The next 9 T cell receptor beta chains were all read from a single sample in a study of CD8 T cells in Susac syndrome (dated by TCRdb to the late 2010s). The protocol used for the library was the immunoSEQ multiplex PCR assay. RNA was extracted with the RNeasy kit and roughly 0.45 to 1 ug was reverse transcribed using random hexamers. TCRdb's own reprocessing of the public reads used fastp at Q25 and MiXCR and kept productive beta chains. Duplicate CDR3 protein sequences are folded into a single record with the most common DNA and genes. The sample records around 200,000 distinct CDR3 sequences, roughly 94% of which are singletons. 0.099% of the sample is in the top ten clones. Input material: CD4+ T cells from PBMCs. The source is a human donor with Susac syndrome.

This clonotype has just one count. The chain combines TRBV20-1 with TRBJ2-3; tentative D call: TRBD2 (6 bases). The CDR3 consists of 13 residues. V was clipped by 4 bases and J by 4 bases, with 12 bases between them. Looked up from germline, CDR1 is DFQATT and CDR2 is SNEGSKA (reference sequence). CDR3 loop: CSAKTDYADTQYF. DNA of the CDR3: TGCAGTGCTAAGACGGACTACGCAGATACGCAGTATTTT.

The rearrangement links TRBV12-3 or TRBV12-4 to TRBJ2-5; possibly TRBD1 for D (5 bases). The V end lost 6 bases, the J end lost 4 bases, and 12 bases lay between the germline ends. The CDR3 has 13 amino acids. The CDR3 DNA reads as TGTGCCAGCAGGGGCTTGGGGCTAGAGACCCAGTACTTC. It specifies CASRGLGLETQYF.

The chain employs TRBV7-2 and TRBJ1-3, with unresolved D. Germline CDR1 SGHTA, CDR2 FQGNSA. Trimming pared 3 bases from V and 2 bases from J, leaving 5 bases between. The CDR3 has 13 amino acids. DNA for the CDR3: TGTGCCAGCAGCTTCTCGCCTGGAAACACCATATATTTT. The encoded protein is CASSFSPGNTIYF.

The gene calls are TRBV28 and TRBJ2-3; perhaps TRBD2 as D (7 bases). Trimming stripped 8 bases from V and 8 bases from J, with 20 bases between. Germline V gives CDR1 MDHEN, CDR2 SYDVKM. This CDR3 contains 14 residues. The CDR3: CASLPGGPRGTQYF. CDR3 DNA sequence: TGTGCCAGCCTCCCGGGGGGCCCTAGGGGTACGCAGTATTTT.

The chain links TRBV28 to TRBJ2-5; TRBD1 or TRBD2 may be the D gene (5 bases each). The V gene lost 6 bases and the J gene lost 5 bases, with 13 bases spanning the gap. The CDR3 contains 13 residues. Germline V gene lookup returns CDR1 MDHEN and CDR2 SYDVKM. CDR3 nucleotide sequence: TGTGCCAGCAGCCCGGGACCACGGGAGACCCAGTACTTC. It yields the protein CASSPGPRETQYF. Variable domain in full (rest from reference TRBV28 and TRBJ2-5): DVKVTQSSRYLVKRTGEKVFLECVQDMDHENMFWYRQDPGLGLRLIYFSYDVKMKEKGDIPEGYSVSREKKERFSLILESASTNQTSMYLCASSPGPRETQYFGPGTRLLVL.

V usage is TRBV5-1 and J usage is TRBJ2-7; D not certain. Germline CDR1 is SGHRS and CDR2 is YFSETQ. This CDR3 is 13 amino acids long. The V and J ends lost 0 bases and 7 bases respectively, with 11 bases between them. DNA of the CDR3: TGCGCCAGCAGCTTGGTCAGCGCTGGGGAGCAGTACTTC. This encodes CASSLVSAGEQYF.

This chain uses TRBV5-8 with TRBJ2-5, with D perhaps matching TRBD2 (6 bases). Trimming removed 4 bases at V and 5 bases at J, with 18 bases between. Germline V lookup: CDR1 SGHTS, CDR2 YDEGEE. The CDR3 is 15 amino acids. CDR3 amino acids: CASSPQSGGMETQYF. The CDR3 DNA reads TGTGCCAGCAGCCCCCAAAGCGGAGGGATGGAGACCCAGTACTTC.

This chain uses TRBV9 with TRBJ2-3; D is perhaps TRBD2 (6 bases). CDR1 and CDR2 (germline): SGDLS, YYNGEE. The V end lost 2 bases, the J end lost 5 bases, and 18 bases lay between the germline ends. The CDR3 length is 16 residues. The CDR3 here is CASSVLAGLSGDTQYF. CDR3 DNA sequence: TGTGCCAGCAGCGTTTTGGCGGGCCTTAGCGGAGATACGCAGTATTTT.

The J gene is TRBJ1-6, the V gene TRBV30, with no clear D. This CDR3 is 13 amino acids long. V was pared by 3 bases and J by 9 bases, with 12 bases between. Germline values: CDR1 GTSNPN, CDR2 SVGIG (reference sequence). CDR3 sequence reads: CAWRGDMGSPLHF. The CDR3 region has the DNA TGTGCCTGGAGGGGTGACATGGGTTCACCCCTCCACTTT. Supplemented by reference TRBV30 and TRBJ1-6, the full variable domain reads SQTIHQWPATLVQPVGSPLSLECTVEGTSNPNLYWYRQAAGRGLQLLFYSVGIGQISSEVPQNLSASRPQDRQFILSSKKLLLSDSGFYLCAWRGDMGSPLHFGNGTRLTVT.